This TCR beta chain was captured in a study of cytomegalovirus exposure and HLA in healthy donors. Findings of the study overall: Most of the TCR beta V segments (in an earlier analysis) were productive either about 87% or about 30% of the time.

A multiplex PCR was run with 60 Vbeta primers and 13 Jbeta primers. The method was immunoSEQ multiplex PCR; TCRdb's version includes in-frame clones alone and lacks a portion of them. In the table there are about 190,000 clones, 80% to 85% of which are singletons. Comment on this clone: Its antigen is undetermined.

Looked up from germline, CDR1 is SGHRS and CDR2 is YFSETQ. The CDR3 is 15 residues long. Trimming removed 4 bases from V and 4 bases from J; junction bases left unmatched: 6. The chain links TRBV5-1 to TRBJ2-7; the match to TRBD1 covers 12 bases. This receptor was obtained from a woman in her 30s in good health and CMV-seronegative. Material for sequencing was PBMCs. CDR3 loop: CASSPGTGGLYEQYF. The CDR3 coding sequence is TGCGCCAGCAGCCCCGGGACAGGGGGCTTGTACGAGCAGTACTTC.